Given below is one T cell receptor beta chain in context. No antigen is known for it. The data were obtained in a study of cytomegalovirus exposure and HLA in healthy donors. This CDR3 is built from 13 residues. Trimming cost V 3 bases and J 5 bases; bases outside gene matches: 5. The germline gives CDR1 SGHRS, CDR2 YFSETQ. Whole-study findings and limits: Productive status was seen about 90% or about 30% of the time for most TCR beta V segments in an earlier analysis.

A multiplex PCR was run with 60 Vbeta primers and 13 Jbeta primers. Only in-frame clones appear in the TCRdb table, and some are missing; sequencing was by immunoSEQ multiplex PCR. The data hold 70,000 to 85,000 clones, with around 70% observed a single time. The chain employs TRBV5-1 and TRBJ2-7; 7 nucleotides line up with TRBD1. What was sequenced was PBMCs. The clonotype originates from a man aged 35 to 55 in good health and CMV-seropositive. The CDR3 region has the DNA TGCGCCAGCAGCTACACAGGGGTCCACGAGCAGTACTTC. Encoded protein: CASSYTGVHEQYF.